One and the same sample provided the 2 T cell receptor beta chains below, sequenced in a study of response to subunit inactivated influenza vaccine. One entry per CDR3 protein, called by TCRdb with MiXCR from the RT-PCR reads. This sample has hundreds of thousands of distinct CDR3 sequences, with about 12% found just once. Sequenced material: PBMCs from blood, taken on the day of vaccination. These receptors all stem from a man in his forties or fifties who received an inactivated influenza vaccine.

The genes are TRBV20-1 and TRBJ2-5; a weak D match, TRBD1 (5 bases). Germline CDR1 reads DFQATT; CDR2 reads SNEGSKA (reference sequence). With 1 base removed from V and 7 bases from J, the gap between germline ends came to 19 bases. This CDR3 contains 15 residues. In DNA form, the CDR3 reads TGCAGTGCTAGAGGGGGCGGCGGCCTACGTGGGACCCAGTACTTC. This gives the protein CSARGGGGLRGTQYF.

The rearrangement links TRBV19 to TRBJ1-3; 7 bases agree with TRBD1. J gave up 4 bases and V 6 bases, and 3 bases lay outside the gene matches. Germline V gives CDR1 LNHDA, CDR2 SQIVND (reference sequence). The CDR3 extends over 13 amino acids. CDR3 protein: CASRQQGGNTIYF. Written as DNA, the CDR3 is TGTGCCAGTAGACAACAGGGGGGAAACACCATATATTTT.